This T cell receptor beta chain was profiled in a study of cytomegalovirus exposure and HLA in healthy donors. For the study at large: A subsequent analysis stated that the roughly 130 validation repertoires were run on the same platform as the roughly 700 first-cohort repertoires. General study points: Some TCR beta chains (roughly 160 of them) were listed as cytomegalovirus-associated. In vitro testing confirmed three CMV-associated chains as specific for CMV antigens. Most TCR sequences were rare, but some public TCRs occurred in many donors.

Data came from immunoSEQ multiplex PCR; TCRdb stores just in-frame clones and leaves some out. The sample shows 200,000 to 300,000 clones, 70% to 90% of them seen only once. Regarding this clone: Its matching antigen is unknown.

The CDR3 runs 15 residues. The junction had 8 bases not matched to a gene; V was cut back by 6 bases and J by 4 bases. Germline loops: CDR1 MDHEN, CDR2 SYDVKM. What was sequenced was PBMCs. V gene TRBV28 combines with J gene TRBJ2-1; 8 bases are a match to TRBD1. This clonotype originated in a woman in her twenties or thirties in good health and CMV-seropositive. The CDR3, as DNA: TGTGCCAGCAGGACTTCAGGGGGCGCTTACAATGAGCAGTTCTTC. Protein product: CASRTSGGAYNEQFF.